This is a list of T cell receptor beta chains from one sample in a study of blood T cell repertoires in COVID-19. Repertoires were generated with immunoSEQ multiplex PCR, while TCRdb's copy carries only in-frame clones and drops some. This sample has approximately 100,000 clones, with more than 85% found just once. The sequenced sample was peripheral blood. Every receptor here comes from a human donor with acute or convalescent COVID-19. The donor label of this sample is uncertain. CDR3s include the opening cysteine and the closing phenylalanine or tryptophan. The order of the fields is J gene, clone size, V gene, D gene, CDR3 protein, CDR3 DNA. D genes are given only for firm matches. Part of the rows lack a size; the others show once, few, many or a class for expanded clones.

>TRBJ1-1|.|TRBV7-9|TRBD1
CASSGWTGPNTEAFF
TGTGCCAGCAGCGGGTGGACAGGACCGAACACTGAAGCTTTCTTT
>TRBJ2-3|.|TRBV5-1|TRBD1
CASSTYPGTGGTDTQYF
TGCGCCAGCAGCACCTACCCCGGGACAGGGGGCACAGATACGCAGTATTTT
>TRBJ1-3|.|TRBV5-1|TRBD1
CASSLQGSHSGNTIYF
TGCGCCAGCAGCTTACAGGGGTCCCACTCTGGAAACACCATATATTTT
>TRBJ2-5|.|TRBV19|TRBD1
CASSMRRGTGEETQYF
TGTGCCAGTAGTATGAGGCGAGGGACAGGGGAAGAGACCCAGTACTTC
>TRBJ2-1|once|TRBV9|TRBD2
CASSVETAGVREQFF
TGTGCCAGCAGCGTAGAAACAGCGGGGGTCAGGGAGCAGTTCTTC
>TRBJ2-3|.|TRBV7-6|TRBD2
CASSFTSGSSDTQYF
TGTGCCAGCAGCTTTACTAGCGGGAGTTCAGATACGCAGTATTTT
>TRBJ2-5|.|TRBV11-3|TRBD1
CASSPGQGTQETQYF
TGTGCCAGCAGCCCGGGACAGGGTACACAAGAGACCCAGTACTTC
>TRBJ1-3|.|TRBV7-9|.
CASSLERGGFSGNTIYF
TGTGCCAGCAGCTTAGAGCGGGGGGGTTTCTCTGGAAACACCATATATTTT
>TRBJ2-2|few|TRBV5-1|TRBD1
CASSLGQGDDTGELFF
TGCGCCAGCAGCCTGGGACAGGGGGACGACACCGGGGAGCTGTTTTTT
>TRBJ1-4|.|TRBV27|.
CASSFATNEKLFF
TGTGCCAGCAGTTTTGCGACTAATGAAAAACTGTTTTTT
>TRBJ1-6|once|TRBV5-5|.
CASSARGSSYNSPLHF
TGTGCCAGCAGCGCCCGCGGGAGCTCCTATAATTCACCCCTCCACTTT
>TRBJ2-3|.|TRBV11-3|.
CASSLGSRGTQYF
TGTGCCAGCAGCTTAGGCTCCAGGGGTACGCAGTATTTT
>TRBJ2-2|.|TRBV2|.
CASSEATERTGELFF
TGTGCCAGCAGTGAAGCCACCGAGCGGACCGGGGAGCTGTTTTTT
>TRBJ2-5|.|TRBV4-2|.
CASSQDRGSETQYF
TGTGCCAGCAGCCAAGACAGGGGTTCAGAGACCCAGTACTTC
>TRBJ2-6|.|TRBV5-1|TRBD2
CASSLVYSGGAPGANVLTF
TGCGCCAGCAGCTTGGTGTATAGCGGGGGGGCCCCTGGGGCCAACGTCCTGACTTTC
>TRBJ1-5|.|TRBV12-3/TRBV12-4|.
CASRTGNQPQHF
TGTGCCAGCCGGACAGGCAATCAGCCCCAGCATTTT
>TRBJ2-1|.|TRBV4-2|TRBD2
CASSQDSRDYYNEQFF
TGTGCCAGCAGCCAAGATAGTCGGGACTATTATAATGAGCAGTTCTTC
>TRBJ2-7|.|TRBV7-8|.
CASSALQGWSSYEQYF
TGTGCCAGCAGCGCGCTACAGGGATGGAGCTCCTACGAGCAGTACTTC
>TRBJ2-5|.|TRBV30|TRBD2
CAVAGGSETQYF
TGTGCCGTCGCGGGGGGCAGCGAGACCCAGTACTTC
>TRBJ1-2|.|TRBV10-2|.
CASRGAFNYGYTF
TGCGCCAGCCGGGGGGCTTTCAACTATGGCTACACCTTC
>TRBJ1-2|.|TRBV28|.
CASSVPSSGGYTF
TGTGCCAGCAGTGTCCCCTCCTCAGGGGGCTACACCTTC
>TRBJ2-5|.|TRBV4-1|.
CASSQAGLVQETQYF
TGCGCCAGCAGCCAAGCAGGGCTTGTACAAGAGACCCAGTACTTC
>TRBJ2-7|.|TRBV18|TRBD2
CASSPPGGSYEQYF
TGTGCCAGCTCACCCCCGGGGGGCTCCTACGAGCAGTACTTC
>TRBJ2-3|.|TRBV2|TRBD2
CASSLGTSGIADTQYF
TGTGCCAGCAGCCTTGGGACTAGCGGGATTGCAGATACGCAGTATTTT
>TRBJ2-3|.|TRBV24-1|TRBD2
CATGTSGGTDTQYF
TGTGCCACCGGGACTAGCGGGGGCACAGATACGCAGTATTTT
>TRBJ2-3|.|TRBV7-3|.
CASSLSGADTQYF
TGTGCCAGCAGCTTGTCGGGGGCAGATACGCAGTATTTT
>TRBJ2-3|.|TRBV12-3/TRBV12-4|TRBD1
CASGGQGEDTQYF
TGTGCCAGCGGAGGACAGGGGGAAGATACGCAGTATTTT
>TRBJ1-5|once|TRBV28|.
CASSSPRAGIQPQHF
TGTGCCAGCAGTTCCCCTAGGGCAGGGATTCAGCCCCAGCATTTT
>TRBJ1-5|.|TRBV12-3/TRBV12-4|.
CASSFGETQHF
TGTGCCAGCAGTTTCGGTGAGACCCAGCATTTT
>TRBJ2-5|.|TRBV6-5|TRBD1
CASWTGSLGETQYF
TGTGCCAGCTGGACAGGGAGTTTGGGGGAGACCCAGTACTTC
>TRBJ2-5|once|TRBV7-2|TRBD2
CASSLGRLAVSGVSQYF
TGTGCCAGCAGCTTAGGGCGACTAGCGGTCTCCGGGGTGTCCCAGTACTTC
>TRBJ2-7|.|TRBV6-5|TRBD2
CATNRGASGYYEQYF
TGTGCCACCAACCGAGGGGCTAGCGGGTACTACGAGCAGTACTTC
>TRBJ1-3|.|TRBV6-5|.
CASSSTGLSGNTIYF
TGTGCCAGCAGCTCGACAGGCCTCTCTGGAAACACCATATATTTT
>TRBJ1-1|.|TRBV4-1|.
CASSQVAGENTEAFF
TGCGCCAGCAGCCAAGTGGCGGGGGAGAACACTGAAGCTTTCTTT
>TRBJ1-3|.|TRBV7-3|.
CASSFGEGNTIYF
TGTGCCAGCAGCTTTGGGGAGGGAAACACCATATATTTT
>TRBJ2-7|.|TRBV29-1|.
CSVERTGYEQYF
TGCAGCGTTGAACGGACTGGGTACGAGCAGTACTTC
>TRBJ1-4|.|TRBV7-9|.
CASSLLGGEKLFF
TGTGCCAGCTCTCTCCTGGGAGGTGAAAAACTGTTTTTT
>TRBJ1-1|once|TRBV5-4|.
CASSQEPQGTEAFF
TGTGCCAGCAGCCAGGAACCACAGGGCACTGAAGCTTTCTTT
>TRBJ1-4|.|TRBV30|.
CAWKGRRGGGKLFF
TGTGCCTGGAAAGGGCGGAGGGGAGGGGGAAAACTGTTTTTT
>TRBJ2-3|.|TRBV11-2|TRBD2
CASSLDGEGRGENTQYF
TGTGCCAGCAGCTTAGATGGGGAGGGCCGGGGGGAAAATACGCAGTATTTT
>TRBJ2-5|.|TRBV7-2|.
CASSYRGSTSPMETQYF
TGTGCCAGCAGCTATCGGGGAAGTACTAGCCCTATGGAGACCCAGTACTTC
>TRBJ1-1|.|TRBV4-1|.
CASSQDGGAGNTEAFF
TGCGCCAGCAGCCAAGATGGAGGAGCGGGGAACACTGAAGCTTTCTTT
>TRBJ1-5|.|TRBV28|.
CASSIGRSQPQHF
TGTGCCAGCAGTATTGGGAGGTCTCAGCCCCAGCATTTT
>TRBJ1-2|.|TRBV15|TRBD1
CATSRDRDRGNGYTF
TGTGCCACCAGCAGAGACCGAGACAGGGGAAATGGCTACACCTTC
>TRBJ2-2|.|TRBV18|TRBD2
CASSPLQLAGTGELFF
TGTGCCAGCTCACCACTACAACTAGCGGGCACCGGGGAGCTGTTTTTT
>TRBJ1-1|.|TRBV7-2|.
CASSLGQLTEAFF
TGTGCCAGCAGCTTAGGTCAACTCACTGAAGCTTTCTTT
>TRBJ2-5|.|TRBV6-5|.
CASSYSIRGAETQYF
TGTGCCAGCAGTTACTCGATCCGTGGGGCAGAGACCCAGTACTTC
>TRBJ2-5|.|TRBV3-1/TRBV3-2|.
CASSQGQQETQYF
TGTGCCAGCAGCCAAGGACAACAAGAGACCCAGTACTTC
>TRBJ2-7|.|TRBV7-2|.
CASRHGSRHEQYF
TGTGCCAGCAGGCACGGGAGTCGACACGAGCAGTACTTC
>TRBJ1-2|.|TRBV24-1|.
CATSDSRGFRGYTF
TGTGCCACCAGTGACTCGAGGGGGTTTCGTGGCTACACCTTC
>TRBJ2-1|.|TRBV5-4|TRBD2
CASSLDPAGSYNEQFF
TGTGCCAGCAGCTTGGATCCAGCGGGGAGCTACAATGAGCAGTTCTTC
>TRBJ2-5|once|TRBV5-1|.
CASSFRGEETQYF
TGCGCCAGCAGCTTTCGCGGGGAGGAGACCCAGTACTTC
>TRBJ2-5|once|TRBV3-1/TRBV3-2|TRBD1
CASSQVGRGRETQYF
TGTGCCAGCAGCCAAGTAGGCAGGGGGCGGGAGACCCAGTACTTC